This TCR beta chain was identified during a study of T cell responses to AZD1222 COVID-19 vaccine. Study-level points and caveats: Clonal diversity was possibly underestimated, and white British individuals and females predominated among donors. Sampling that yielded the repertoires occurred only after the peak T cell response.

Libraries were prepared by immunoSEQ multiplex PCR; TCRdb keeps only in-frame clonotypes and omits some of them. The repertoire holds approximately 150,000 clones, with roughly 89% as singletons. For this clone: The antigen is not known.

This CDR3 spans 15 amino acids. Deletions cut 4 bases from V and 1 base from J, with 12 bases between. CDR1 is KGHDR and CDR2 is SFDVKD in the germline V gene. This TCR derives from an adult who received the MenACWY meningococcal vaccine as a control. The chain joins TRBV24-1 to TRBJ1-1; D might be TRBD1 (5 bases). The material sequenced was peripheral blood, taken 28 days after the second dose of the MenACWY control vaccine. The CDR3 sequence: CATSDSRGGNTEAFF. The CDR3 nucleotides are TGTGCCACCAGTGACTCCCGTGGGGGGAACACTGAAGCTTTCTTT.